These T cell receptor beta chains were read from a single sample in a study of T-cell reconstitution after alpha-beta-depleted transplantation in children. TCRdb reprocessed the PCR reads with MiXCR, giving one entry per CDR3 protein. The top ten clones hold over 30% of a sample with 27,000 or so distinct CDR3 sequences, over 15% of them seen once. The sample consisted of PBMCs, mostly from graft donor cells, taken 60 days after TCRalphabeta/CD19-depleted stem cell transplant. These receptors came from a male patient aged 2 to 10 who had a stem cell transplant for acute lymphoblastic leukemia, so the T cells may come from the graft donor. Each CDR3 is given with its conserved first and last residue. D genes are given only for firm matches. Clone sizes are given selectively: once, few, many, or a class where the clone is expanded.

few	TRBJ2-7	TRBD2	TRBV4-2	CASSQDISGTGEQYF	TGTGCCAGCAGCCAAGATATTAGCGGGACGGGCGAGCAGTACTTC
-	TRBJ2-2	TRBD2	TRBV19	CASKSPGLAGDTGELFF	TGTGCCAGTAAATCACCGGGACTAGCGGGAGACACCGGGGAGCTGTTTTTT
few	TRBJ2-1	-	TRBV20-1	CSARPRGGGWSSYNEQFF	TGCAGTGCTAGACCGCGTGGAGGGGGTTGGTCATCCTACAATGAGCAGTTCTTC
many	TRBJ2-1	-	TRBV5-4	CASSWADYRYNEQFF	TGTGCCAGCAGCTGGGCGGACTATCGCTACAATGAGCAGTTCTTC
few	TRBJ1-1	-	TRBV12-3/TRBV12-4	CASSRQKDTEAFF	TGTGCCAGCAGCCGTCAAAAGGACACTGAAGCTTTCTTT
few	TRBJ2-7	TRBD2	TRBV20-1	CSARDPSGNGRGGGYEQYF	TGCAGTGCTAGAGATCCCAGTGGTAATGGGCGGGGCGGGGGCTACGAGCAGTACTTC
-	TRBJ2-2	-	TRBV7-9	CASSLAGSNTGELFF	TGTGCCAGCAGCTTAGCGGGATCGAACACCGGGGAGCTGTTTTTT
many	TRBJ1-2	TRBD1	TRBV18	CASSPGQGDRHYGYTF	TGTGCCAGCTCACCGGGACAGGGGGACCGACACTATGGCTACACCTTC
-	TRBJ1-1	-	TRBV5-1	CASSIRRVPGEAFF	TGCGCCAGCAGCATACGTCGGGTCCCCGGAGAAGCTTTCTTT
-	TRBJ2-7	-	TRBV10-3	CAISETYEQYF	TGTGCCATCAGCGAGACCTACGAGCAGTACTTC
few	TRBJ2-3	-	TRBV20-1	CSAADDTQYF	TGCAGTGCAGCCGATGATACGCAGTATTTT
many	TRBJ2-7	-	TRBV12-3/TRBV12-4	CASRPGHSSYEQYF	TGTGCCAGCAGGCCGGGACATAGCTCCTACGAGCAGTACTTC
many	TRBJ1-4	TRBD1	TRBV6-1	CASSVTGTGDEKLFF	TGTGCCAGCAGTGTGACCGGGACAGGGGACGAAAAACTGTTTTTT
-	TRBJ1-1	-	TRBV7-9	CASSLASGQNKAFF	TGTGCCAGCAGCTTAGCGAGTGGACAGAACAAAGCTTTCTTT
-	TRBJ1-5	-	TRBV7-9	CASSFNGFNQPQHF	TGTGCCAGCAGCTTTAATGGATTCAATCAGCCCCAGCATTTT
-	TRBJ2-1	TRBD2	TRBV7-9	CASSLSGLAYEQFF	TGTGCCAGCAGCCTCTCAGGACTAGCGTATGAGCAGTTCTTC
many	TRBJ2-3	-	TRBV6-4	CASSVRVGETDTQYF	TGTGCCAGCAGTGTAAGGGTCGGGGAGACAGATACGCAGTATTTT
few	TRBJ2-2	-	TRBV4-3	CASSQEGGFGELFF	TGCGCCAGCAGCCAAGAGGGGGGTTTCGGGGAGCTGTTTTTT
-	TRBJ2-7	-	TRBV5-1	CASSPCYEQYF	TGCGCCAGCAGCCCGTGTTACGAGCAGTACTTC
few	TRBJ2-7	-	TRBV7-9	CASSSLVGVGESDEQYF	TGTGCCAGCAGCAGCTTAGTCGGCGTAGGGGAGAGCGACGAGCAGTACTTC
-	TRBJ2-1	-	TRBV12-3/TRBV12-4	CASRDGYPLYNEQFF	TGTGCCAGCAGGGACGGTTACCCCCTTTACAATGAGCAGTTCTTC
few	TRBJ2-7	TRBD1	TRBV28	CASSFDRRTGEHEQYF	TGTGCCAGCAGTTTCGATCGTAGGACAGGGGAACACGAGCAGTACTTC